These 27 T cell receptor beta chains were sequenced from one sample in a study of T cells in Graves' hyperthyroidism and ophthalmopathy. Amplification yielded TCR beta CDR3 regions, with RNA transcripts as the source. The HTBI primer set drove a first-round RT-PCR of the TCR CDR3. TCRdb re-analysed the multiplex PCR reads in MiXCR, keeping a single row per CDR3 protein. This table holds 550,000 to 700,000 distinct CDR3 sequences, around 42% found once. The sequenced material came from peripheral blood or thyroid tissue (not recorded which). These receptors were taken from an adult woman with Graves' disease, either hyperthyroidism or ophthalmopathy (not recorded which).

This clonotype has at least ten counts. The CDR3 DNA sequence: TGCGCCAGCAGCCGGGGGAGGGGTGATAGCAATCAGCCCCAGCATTTT. This codes for CASSRGRGDSNQPQHF. This chain joins TRBV4-1 and TRBJ1-5; the D gene is possibly TRBD1 (5 bases). Germline CDR1 and CDR2: MGHRA and YSYEKL. The V end lost 4 bases, the J end lost 0 bases, and 13 bases lay between the germline ends. The CDR3 totals 16 residues.

The DNA for the CDR3 is TGTGCCAGCAGACGGGGTAGCGGGCTCGACCACAATGGCTACACCTTC. The encoded protein is CASRRGSGLDHNGYTF. The chain is built from TRBV7-6 and TRBJ1-2; D is unclear. CDR3 length: 16 amino acids. Germline loops: CDR1 SGHVS, CDR2 FNYEAQ. With 6 bases removed from V and 6 bases from J, the gap between germline ends came to 23 bases. The full variable domain, with the rest looked up from reference TRBV7-6 and TRBJ1-2, is GAGVSQSPRYKVTKRGQDVALRCDPISGHVSLYWYRQALGQGPEFLTYFNYEAQQDKSGLPNDRFSAERPEGSISTLTIQRTEQRDSAMYRCASRRGSGLDHNGYTFGSGTRLTVV.

In its sample, this clonotype was seen many times. The chain has TRBV6-6 and TRBJ2-5; no definite D call. This CDR3 has 14 residues. V gave up 5 bases and J gave up 5 bases, with 15 bases separating them. Germline V lookup: CDR1 MNHNY, CDR2 SVGAGI (reference sequence). CDR3 sequence (DNA): TGTGCCAGCAGTCTCAGCGAAATAGTGGAGACCCAGTACTTC. Amino acids: CASSLSEIVETQYF.

This clonotype was counted at least ten times. The chain combines TRBV11-2 with TRBJ1-5; D remains ambiguous. The CDR3 consists of 16 residues. Trimming took 5 bases from V and 0 from J, leaving 14 bases between them. The germline gives CDR1 SGHAT, CDR2 FQNNGV. CDR3 nucleotide sequence: TGTGCCAGCAGCCCCTGGCCCCGCGGTAGCAATCAGCCCCAGCATTTT. Residues: CASSPWPRGSNQPQHF.

Many counts were recorded for this clonotype. The J gene is TRBJ1-1, the V gene TRBV20-1, with 7 positions matching TRBD1. This CDR3 spans 15 amino acids. Germline CDR1 and CDR2: DFQATT and SNEGSKA (reference sequence). The V segment lost 3 bases and the J segment 5 bases; nucleotides outside the gene matches: 12. Written as DNA, the CDR3 is TGCAGTGCTAGTCCGGGCAGGGGGTCGGGGACTGAAGCTTTCTTT. Its translation: CSASPGRGSGTEAFF.

This clonotype was recorded at least ten times. This sequence joins TRBV5-1 and TRBJ1-5, with D tentatively TRBD1 (5 bases). CDR1 SGHRS and CDR2 YFSETQ come from the germline V gene. Trimming stripped 1 base from V and 7 bases from J, with 15 bases between. The CDR3 totals 15 residues. The CDR3 nucleotides are TGCGCCAGCAGCTTGTCGGGCGTAGGGGACCAGCCCCAGCATTTT. This gives the protein CASSLSGVGDQPQHF.

Ten or more counts support this clonotype. The chain carries TRBV29-1 and TRBJ2-7; weak D call: TRBD2 (6 bases). V was cut by 1 base and J by 3 bases, with 13 bases left in between. The length of the CDR3 is 14 residues. Germline lookup yields CDR1 SQVTM and CDR2 ANQGSEA. Written as DNA, the CDR3 is TGCAGCGTTGAAGGGGGGGTGGCAGGCTACGAGCAGTACTTC. This encodes CSVEGGVAGYEQYF.

For this clonotype: Being one base from a much bigger clone, this may be a read error. Here the CDR3 omits its conserved ending phenylalanine or tryptophan, so a read error is the likely source. The chain is built from TRBV29-1 and TRBJ2-5; TRBD2 is a possible D gene (6 bases). CDR1 and CDR2 (germline): SQVTM, ANQGSEA. Trimming stripped 4 bases from V and 3 bases from J, with 12 bases between. This CDR3 contains 13 residues. The DNA of the CDR3 is TGCAGCGTTGGGAGGGTAGGGGAAGAGACCCAGTACCTC. It specifies CSVGRVGEETQYL.

At least ten counts were recorded for this clonotype. The chain links TRBV9 to TRBJ2-7, with TRBD2 matching 8 bases. The J segment lost 6 bases and the V segment lost 0 bases, leaving 2 bases of the junction unmatched. Germline CDR1 SGDLS, CDR2 YYNGEE. This CDR3 has 13 amino acids. CDR3 residues: CASSVVTSGEQYF. CDR3 nucleotide sequence: TGTGCCAGCAGCGTAGTTACTAGCGGCGAGCAGTACTTC.

This chain links TRBV29-1 with TRBJ1-5; D remains ambiguous. The germline gives CDR1 SQVTM, CDR2 ANQGSEA. The V and J ends lost 1 base and 4 bases respectively, with 8 bases between them. The CDR3 is 13 amino acids. The CDR3 nucleotides are TGCAGCGTTGAAGGGGGAAGGAATCAGCCCCAGCATTTT. Its translation is CSVEGGRNQPQHF.

This clonotype came up many times. The chain recombines TRBV6-5 with TRBJ1-6, with TRBD1 as a possible D gene (6 bases). Germline V CDR1 and CDR2: MNHEY, SVGAGI. The CDR3 is made up of 13 amino acids. Trimming shortened V by 4 bases and J by 7 bases, and 8 bases separated the two germline ends. The CDR3, as DNA: TGTGCCAGCAGTTCAGGGGAGAATTCACCCCTCCACTTT. Translating gives CASSSGENSPLHF.

This sequence joins TRBV10-3 and TRBJ2-2; TRBD2 might be the D (5 bases). CDR3 length: 12 amino acids. The germline V gene encodes CDR1 ENHRY and CDR2 SYGVKD. V lost 10 bases, J lost 4 bases, and 10 bases lay in between. CDR3 bases: TGTGCCACCCTAACTAGCACCGGGGAGCTGTTTTTT. It encodes CATLTSTGELFF.

This clonotype was recorded once. V is TRBV11-2 and J is TRBJ1-6, with a tentative D call TRBD1 (5 bases). The V gene lost 1 base and the J gene lost 9 bases, with 10 bases spanning the gap. The germline CDR1 and CDR2 sequences are SGHAT and FQNNGV. CDR3 size: 14 residues. The CDR3 DNA reads TGTGCCAGCAGCTTAGGCCGGGGGAGTTCACCCCTCCACTTT. It yields the protein CASSLGRGSSPLHF. The entire variable domain, with the rest obtained from reference TRBV11-2 and TRBJ1-6, is as follows: EAGVAQSPRYKIIEKRQSVAFWCNPISGHATLYWYQQILGQGPKLLIQFQNNGVVDDSQLPKDRFSAERLKGVDSTLKIQPAKLEDSAVYLCASSLGRGSSPLHFGNGTRLTVT.

The chain carries TRBV2 and TRBJ1-1; 8 nucleotides match TRBD1. Germline CDR1 is SNHLY and CDR2 is FYNNEI. This CDR3 has 13 residues. After removal of 8 bases from V and 5 bases from J, the junction contained 7 bases not matched to a gene. This CDR3 reads CASSPGQETEAFF. The DNA of the CDR3 is TGTGCCAGCTCACCGGGACAGGAGACTGAAGCTTTCTTT.

On this clonotype: With a much larger clone just one base away, this may be a read error. The CDR3 coding sequence is TGCGCCAGCAGCCAAGATTTTCAGGGCCGAAAGACCCGGTACTTC. Encoded protein: CASSQDFQGRKTRYF. The J gene is TRBJ2-5, the V gene TRBV5-5; maybe TRBD1 (5 bases). There are 15 residues in the CDR3. Germline loops: CDR1 SGHKS, CDR2 YYEKEE (reference sequence).

This clonotype was counted between two and nine times. The chain employs TRBV10-3 and TRBJ2-7; D may correspond to TRBD1 or TRBD2 (6 bases each). The CDR3 loop spans 14 amino acids. V was pared by 4 bases and J by 4 bases, with 14 bases between. The germline V gene has CDR1 ENHRY and CDR2 SYGVKD. The CDR3 DNA reads TGTGCCATCAGTGGTTCACAGGGAGGTTACGAGCAGTACTTC. Its protein is CAISGSQGGYEQYF.

This clonotype came up once. This chain links TRBV15 with TRBJ2-2; unclear D gene. V was shortened by 5 bases and J by 5 bases, with 18 bases between the two germline ends. Germline values: CDR1 LNHNV, CDR2 YYDKDF (reference sequence). CDR3 length: 16 amino acids. The CDR3 coding sequence is TGTGCCACCAGCCGACTCCTGGCGGTGGGGACCGGGGAGCTGTTTTTT. It encodes CATSRLLAVGTGELFF.

The V call is TRBV29-1, the J call TRBJ1-4, with TRBD1 identical over 7 bases. There are 13 residues in the CDR3. V lost 3 bases to trimming and J lost 5 bases; unmatched junction nucleotides: 3. Germline V gene data show CDR1 as SQVTM and CDR2 as ANQGSEA. CDR3 residues: CSVDPQGNEKLFF. CDR3 bases: TGCAGCGTTGACCCACAGGGGAATGAAAAACTGTTTTTT.

The V and J genes are TRBV7-2 and TRBJ2-3; D is undetermined. This CDR3 comprises 12 residues. Germline V lookup: CDR1 SGHTA, CDR2 FQGNSA. The germline V and J ends were trimmed by 1 base and 9 bases, with 8 bases remaining between them. The CDR3 region has the DNA TGTGCCAGCAGCTTAGGATTTTACACGCAGTATTTT. Encoded protein: CASSLGFYTQYF.

This clonotype was seen many times. The V call is TRBV12-3 or TRBV12-4, the J call TRBJ2-7; D not resolved. The V end lost 5 bases, the J end lost 6 bases, and 11 bases lay between the germline ends. The CDR3 has 12 residues. CDR3 nucleotides: TGTGCCAGCAGTCCGAAGTTCGGCGAGCAGTACTTC. It is translated as CASSPKFGEQYF.

This chain links TRBV20-1 with TRBJ2-5; TRBD2 matches 7 bases. The CDR3 contains 14 residues. The J segment lost 2 bases and the V segment lost 6 bases, leaving 9 bases of the junction unmatched. Per germline, CDR1 DFQATT and CDR2 SNEGSKA (reference sequence). The CDR3 spells CSAWGGSLQETQYF. The CDR3 DNA reads as TGCAGTGCCTGGGGGGGGTCCCTACAAGAGACCCAGTACTTC.

The genes are TRBV4-3 and TRBJ1-6; D is unclear. Per germline, CDR1 LGHNA and CDR2 YSLEER. V gave up 0 bases and J gave up 7 bases, with 10 bases separating them. This CDR3 is 15 amino acids long. The CDR3 spells CASSQDENKNSPLHF. The CDR3 bases are TGCGCCAGCAGCCAAGATGAGAACAAGAATTCACCCCTCCACTTT.

This clonotype has a count of ten or more. The rearrangement links TRBV7-3 to TRBJ2-7; tentatively, D is TRBD2 (5 bases). The germline CDR1 and CDR2 sequences are SGHTA and FQGTGA. This CDR3 contains 13 residues. V shed 2 bases and J shed 6 bases, with 11 bases lying between them. DNA for the CDR3: TGTGCCAGCAGCTTATCGCAAAGCGGCGAGCAGTACTTC. Its translation is CASSLSQSGEQYF.

This clonotype was seen repeatedly, ten times or more. The chain joins TRBV4-2 to TRBJ2-7; TRBD2 agrees at 10 bases. The germline CDR1 and CDR2 sequences are LGHNA and YNFKEQ. V lost 5 bases to trimming and J lost 3 bases; unmatched junction nucleotides: 7. The CDR3 has 15 residues. The CDR3 nucleotides read TGTGCCAGCAGCATGGAAGCGGGAGGGTTCTACGAGCAGTACTTC. Protein: CASSMEAGGFYEQYF.

The V call is TRBV15, the J call TRBJ1-5; D is ambiguous. CDR3 size: 14 residues. The germline V gene encodes CDR1 LNHNV and CDR2 YYDKDF (reference sequence). Trimming removed 7 bases from V and 11 bases from J, with 21 bases in between. CDR3 sequence: CATILAGVPETQHF. Written as DNA, the CDR3 is TGTGCCACCATACTAGCGGGAGTGCCAGAGACCCAGCATTTT.

This clonotype has at least ten counts. J is TRBJ2-1 and V is TRBV20-1; 9 nucleotides align to TRBD2. V was pared by 0 bases and J by 6 bases, with 9 bases of the junction left unmatched. In germline, CDR1 is DFQATT, CDR2 SNEGSKA (reference sequence). The CDR3 contains 16 residues. CDR3 in amino acids: CSARERTGGRANEQFF. DNA of the CDR3: TGCAGTGCTAGAGAGAGGACGGGCGGGAGGGCCAATGAGCAGTTCTTC.

The CDR3 DNA is TGTGCCAGCAGCCCGGGACATCCGTACTATGGCTACACCTTC. Its translation: CASSPGHPYYGYTF. The rearrangement joins TRBV11-2 to TRBJ1-2, with a possible D match to TRBD1 (6 bases). CDR1 and CDR2 from the germline V gene are SGHAT and FQNNGV. Between the trimmed V and J ends, which lost 5 bases and 3 bases, there was a span of 13 bases. There are 14 residues in the CDR3. The variable domain in full, with the rest retrieved from reference TRBV11-2 and TRBJ1-2, is EAGVAQSPRYKIIEKRQSVAFWCNPISGHATLYWYQQILGQGPKLLIQFQNNGVVDDSQLPKDRFSAERLKGVDSTLKIQPAKLEDSAVYLCASSPGHPYYGYTFGSGTRLTVV.